This record concerns one T cell receptor beta chain sequence. Antigen: not known. The CDR3 consists of 14 residues. Germline CDR1 MNHEY, CDR2 SMNVEV (reference sequence). V was shortened by 6 bases and J by 0 bases, with 8 bases between the two germline ends. These data originate in a study of T cell responses to AZD1222 COVID-19 vaccine. The study's findings and limits: Vaccination with two AZD1222 doses was followed by a rise in Spike-specific TCR breadth and depth.

Method: immunoSEQ multiplex PCR; TCRdb's copy keeps in-frame clones and lacks some. The data contain around 100,000 clones, about nine tenths of them singletons. This chain connects TRBV27 to TRBJ1-4; no clear D gene. This TCR was recovered from an adult in good health. Specimen: peripheral blood, collected on day 0 of AZD1222 vaccination. This CDR3 is CASRLQATNEKLFF. The CDR3 nucleotides are TGTGCCAGCAGACTACAAGCAACTAATGAAAAACTGTTTTTT.